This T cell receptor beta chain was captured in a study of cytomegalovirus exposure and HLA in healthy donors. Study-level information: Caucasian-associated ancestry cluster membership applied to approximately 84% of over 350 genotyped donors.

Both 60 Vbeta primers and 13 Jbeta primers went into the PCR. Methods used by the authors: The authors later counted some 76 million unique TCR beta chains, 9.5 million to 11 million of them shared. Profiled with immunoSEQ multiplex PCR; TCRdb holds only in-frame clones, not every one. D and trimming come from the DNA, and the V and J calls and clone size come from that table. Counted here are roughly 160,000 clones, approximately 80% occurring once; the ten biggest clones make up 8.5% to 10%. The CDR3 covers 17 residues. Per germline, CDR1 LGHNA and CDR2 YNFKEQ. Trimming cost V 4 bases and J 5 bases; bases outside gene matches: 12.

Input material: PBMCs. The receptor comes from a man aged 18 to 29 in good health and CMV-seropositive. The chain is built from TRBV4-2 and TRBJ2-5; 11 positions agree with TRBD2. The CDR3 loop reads CASSREALGLAAETQYF. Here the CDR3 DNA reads TGTGCCAGCAGCCGAGAGGCCCTGGGACTAGCGGCGGAGACCCAGTACTTC.